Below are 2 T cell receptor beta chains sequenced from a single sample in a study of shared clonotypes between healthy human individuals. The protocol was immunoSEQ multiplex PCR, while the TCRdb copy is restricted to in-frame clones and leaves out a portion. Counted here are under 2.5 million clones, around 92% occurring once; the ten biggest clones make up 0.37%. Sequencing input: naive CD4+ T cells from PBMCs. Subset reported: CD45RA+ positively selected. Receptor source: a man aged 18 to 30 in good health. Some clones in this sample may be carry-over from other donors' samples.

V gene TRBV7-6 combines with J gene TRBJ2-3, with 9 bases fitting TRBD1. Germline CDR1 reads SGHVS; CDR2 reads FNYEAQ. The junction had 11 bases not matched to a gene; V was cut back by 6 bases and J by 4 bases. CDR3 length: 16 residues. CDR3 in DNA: TGTGCCAGCAGTAAATCCGGGACAGGGTACGCAGATACGCAGTATTTT. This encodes CASSKSGTGYADTQYF.

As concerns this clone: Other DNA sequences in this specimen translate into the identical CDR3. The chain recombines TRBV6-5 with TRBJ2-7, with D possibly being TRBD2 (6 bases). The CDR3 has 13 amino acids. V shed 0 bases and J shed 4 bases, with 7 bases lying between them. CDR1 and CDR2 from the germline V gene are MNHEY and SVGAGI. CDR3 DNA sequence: TGTGCCAGCAGTTACTCGCGGGGTTACGAGCAGTACTTC. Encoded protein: CASSYSRGYEQYF.